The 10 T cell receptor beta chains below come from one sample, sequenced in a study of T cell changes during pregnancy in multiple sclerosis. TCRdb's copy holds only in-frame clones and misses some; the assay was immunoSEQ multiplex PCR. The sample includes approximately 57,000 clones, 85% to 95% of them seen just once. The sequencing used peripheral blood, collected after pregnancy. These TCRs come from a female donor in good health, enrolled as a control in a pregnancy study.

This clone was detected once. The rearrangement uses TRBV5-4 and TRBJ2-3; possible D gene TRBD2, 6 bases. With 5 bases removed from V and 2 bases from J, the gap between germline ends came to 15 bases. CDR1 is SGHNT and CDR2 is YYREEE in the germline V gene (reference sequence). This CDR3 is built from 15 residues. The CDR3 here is CASSFGGDHTDTQYF. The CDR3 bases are TGTGCCAGCAGTTTCGGAGGGGATCACACAGATACGCAGTATTTT.

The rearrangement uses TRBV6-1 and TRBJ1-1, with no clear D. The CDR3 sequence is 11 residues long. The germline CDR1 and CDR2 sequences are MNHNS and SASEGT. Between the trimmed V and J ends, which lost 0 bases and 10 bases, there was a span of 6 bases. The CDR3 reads CASSEAERAFF. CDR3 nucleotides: TGTGCCAGCAGTGAAGCGGAGAGAGCTTTCTTT.

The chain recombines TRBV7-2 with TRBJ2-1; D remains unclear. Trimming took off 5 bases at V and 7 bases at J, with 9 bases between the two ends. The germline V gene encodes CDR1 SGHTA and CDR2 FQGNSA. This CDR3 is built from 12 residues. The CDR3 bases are TGTGCCAGCAGCCATCCGGGTAATGAGCAGTTCTTC. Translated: CASSHPGNEQFF.

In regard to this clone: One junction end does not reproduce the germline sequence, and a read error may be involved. The chain's CDR3 is CAGGRMGYEQYF. Written as DNA, the CDR3 is TGCGCCGGAGGTAGAATGGGCTACGAGCAGTACTTC. The gene calls are TRBV28 and TRBJ2-7; a weak D match, TRBD2 (5 bases). The CDR3 is 12 amino acids. The germline CDR1 and CDR2 sequences are MDHEN and SYDVKM.

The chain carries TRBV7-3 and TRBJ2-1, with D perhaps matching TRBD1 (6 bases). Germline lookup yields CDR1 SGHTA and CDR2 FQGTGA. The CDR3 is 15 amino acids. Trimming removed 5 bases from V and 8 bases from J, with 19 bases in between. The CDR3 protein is CASSRDGHPGDEQFF. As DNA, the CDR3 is TGTGCCAGCAGCCGAGATGGACACCCAGGGGATGAGCAGTTCTTC.

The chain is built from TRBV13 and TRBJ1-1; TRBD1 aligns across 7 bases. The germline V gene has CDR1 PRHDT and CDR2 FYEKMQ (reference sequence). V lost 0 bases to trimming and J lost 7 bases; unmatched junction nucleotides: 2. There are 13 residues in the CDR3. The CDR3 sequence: CASSLGGTDEAFF. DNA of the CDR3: TGTGCCAGCAGCTTAGGTGGGACAGATGAAGCTTTCTTT.

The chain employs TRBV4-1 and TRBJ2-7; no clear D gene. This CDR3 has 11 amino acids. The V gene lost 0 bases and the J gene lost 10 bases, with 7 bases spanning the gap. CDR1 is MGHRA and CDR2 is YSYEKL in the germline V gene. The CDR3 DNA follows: TGCGCCAGCAGCCAAGATGGCCCCCAGTACTTC. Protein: CASSQDGPQYF.

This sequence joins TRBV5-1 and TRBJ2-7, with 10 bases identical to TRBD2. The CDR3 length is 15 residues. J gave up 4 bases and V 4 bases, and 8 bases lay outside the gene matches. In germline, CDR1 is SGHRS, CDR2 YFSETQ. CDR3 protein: CASSESWGLAYEQYF. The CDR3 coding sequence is TGCGCCAGCAGCGAGAGTTGGGGACTAGCGTACGAGCAGTACTTC.

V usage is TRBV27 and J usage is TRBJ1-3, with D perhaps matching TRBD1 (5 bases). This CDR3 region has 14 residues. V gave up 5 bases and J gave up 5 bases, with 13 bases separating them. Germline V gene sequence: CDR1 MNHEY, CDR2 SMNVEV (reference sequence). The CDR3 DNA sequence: TGTGCCAGCAGTCCCCAGGGAAATAGAAACACCATATATTTT. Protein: CASSPQGNRNTIYF.

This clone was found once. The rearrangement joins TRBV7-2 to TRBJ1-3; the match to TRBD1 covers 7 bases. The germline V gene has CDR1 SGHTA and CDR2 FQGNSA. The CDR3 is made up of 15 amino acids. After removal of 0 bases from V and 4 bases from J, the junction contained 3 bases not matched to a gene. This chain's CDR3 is CASSLAGGQGNTIYF. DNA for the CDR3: TGTGCCAGCAGCTTAGCGGGGGGACAGGGAAACACCATATATTTT.